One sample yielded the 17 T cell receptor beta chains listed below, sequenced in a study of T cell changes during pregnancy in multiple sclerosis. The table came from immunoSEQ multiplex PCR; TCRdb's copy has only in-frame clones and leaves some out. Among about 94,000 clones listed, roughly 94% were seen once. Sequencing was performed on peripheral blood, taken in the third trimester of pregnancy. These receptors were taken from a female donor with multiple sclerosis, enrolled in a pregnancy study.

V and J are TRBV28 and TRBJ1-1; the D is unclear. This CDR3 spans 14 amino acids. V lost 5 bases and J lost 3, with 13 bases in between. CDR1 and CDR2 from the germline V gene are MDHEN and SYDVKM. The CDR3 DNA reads TGTGCCAGCAGTCCCTCCAGAGGATACACTGAAGCTTTCTTT. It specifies CASSPSRGYTEAFF.

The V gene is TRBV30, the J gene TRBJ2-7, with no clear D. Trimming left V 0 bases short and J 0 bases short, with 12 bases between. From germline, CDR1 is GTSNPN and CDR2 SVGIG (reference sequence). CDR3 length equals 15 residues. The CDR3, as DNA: TGTGCCTGGAGTGTAACGGATCGACTCTCCTACGAGCAGTACTTC. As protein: CAWSVTDRLSYEQYF.

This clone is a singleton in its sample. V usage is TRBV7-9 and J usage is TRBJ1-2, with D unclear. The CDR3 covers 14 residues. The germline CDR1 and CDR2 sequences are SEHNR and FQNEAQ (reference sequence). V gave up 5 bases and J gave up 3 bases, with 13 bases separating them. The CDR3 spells CASSPNVLDYGYTF. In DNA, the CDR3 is TGTGCCAGCAGCCCTAACGTCTTGGACTATGGCTACACCTTC. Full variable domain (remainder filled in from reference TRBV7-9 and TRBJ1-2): DTGVSQNPRHKITKRGQNVTFRCDPISEHNRLYWYRQTLGQGPEFLTYFQNEAQLEKSRLLSDRFSAERPKGSFSTLEIQRTEQGDSAMYLCASSPNVLDYGYTFGSGTRLTVV.

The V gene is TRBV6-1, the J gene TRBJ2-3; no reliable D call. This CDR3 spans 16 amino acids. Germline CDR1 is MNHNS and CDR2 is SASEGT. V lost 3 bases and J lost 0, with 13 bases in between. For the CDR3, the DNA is TGTGCCAGCAGTGAGAGGTGGCCGGTGAGCACAGATACGCAGTATTTT. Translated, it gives CASSERWPVSTDTQYF.

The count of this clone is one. The CDR3 nucleotides are TGTGCCAGCAGCGTAGGCGGGAGTACCCACGAGCAGTACTTC. Translation gives CASSVGGSTHEQYF. This sequence joins TRBV9 and TRBJ2-7, with 7 bases aligning to TRBD2. Germline V gives CDR1 SGDLS, CDR2 YYNGEE. V lost 0 bases and J lost 5; bases outside the gene matches: 5. The CDR3 is 14 amino acids.

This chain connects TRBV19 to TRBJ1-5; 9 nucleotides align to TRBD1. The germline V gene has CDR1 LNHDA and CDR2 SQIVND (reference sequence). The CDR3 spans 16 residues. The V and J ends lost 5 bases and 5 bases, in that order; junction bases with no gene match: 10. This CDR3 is CASSSGQDRGYQPQHF. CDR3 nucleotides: TGTGCCAGTAGTTCGGGCCAGGACAGGGGCTATCAGCCCCAGCATTTT. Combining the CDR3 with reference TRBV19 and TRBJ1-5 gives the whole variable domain DGGITQSPKYLFRKEGQNVTLSCEQNLNHDAMYWYRQDPGQGLRLIYYSQIVNDFQKGDIAEGYSVSREKKESFPLTVTSAQKNPTAFYLCASSSGQDRGYQPQHFGDGTRLSIL.

In nucleotides, the CDR3 is TGTGCCAGTAGTATCTCGGGCGGGAGACGTAGCAATGAGCAGTTCTTC. Residues: CASSISGGRRSNEQFF. This chain joins TRBV19 and TRBJ2-1; 7 bases are a match to TRBD2. The CDR3 contains 16 residues. The ends lost 3 bases at V and 6 bases at J; junction bases unmatched: 11. The germline CDR1 and CDR2 sequences are LNHDA and SQIVND (reference sequence).

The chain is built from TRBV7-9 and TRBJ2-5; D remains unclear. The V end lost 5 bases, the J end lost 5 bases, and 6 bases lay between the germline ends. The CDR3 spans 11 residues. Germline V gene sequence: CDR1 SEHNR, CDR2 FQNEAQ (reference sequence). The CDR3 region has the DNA TGTGCCAGCAGCCCACGGGAGACCCAGTACTTC. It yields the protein CASSPRETQYF.

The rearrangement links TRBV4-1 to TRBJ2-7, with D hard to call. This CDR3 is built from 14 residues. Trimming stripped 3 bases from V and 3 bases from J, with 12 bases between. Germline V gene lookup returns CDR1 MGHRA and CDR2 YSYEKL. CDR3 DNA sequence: TGCGCCAGCAGCCAGGGCCTCCCCGGCTACGAGCAGTACTTC. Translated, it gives CASSQGLPGYEQYF.

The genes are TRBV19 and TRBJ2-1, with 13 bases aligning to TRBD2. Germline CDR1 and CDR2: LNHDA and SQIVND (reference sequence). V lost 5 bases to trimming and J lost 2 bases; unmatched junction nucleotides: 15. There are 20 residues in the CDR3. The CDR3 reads CASSEAGTSGIIGPYNEQFF. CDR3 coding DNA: TGTGCCAGTAGTGAGGCCGGGACTAGCGGGATTATCGGGCCCTACAATGAGCAGTTCTTC.

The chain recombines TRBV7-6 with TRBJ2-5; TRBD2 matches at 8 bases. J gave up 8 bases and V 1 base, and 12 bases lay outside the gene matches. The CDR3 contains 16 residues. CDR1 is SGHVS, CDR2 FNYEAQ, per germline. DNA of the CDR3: TGTGCCAGCAGCTTAGTGAAGCGGGAGAATAAGAGAACCCAGTACTTC. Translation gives CASSLVKRENKRTQYF.

The CDR3 is CASSQAQGAYRENEQFF. The CDR3 DNA reads TGCGCCAGCAGCCAAGCGCAGGGGGCGTATCGAGAAAATGAGCAGTTCTTC. The chain recombines TRBV4-1 with TRBJ2-1; TRBD1 matches 8 bases. Germline assignment: CDR1 MGHRA and CDR2 YSYEKL. The V and J ends lost 1 base and 7 bases, in that order; junction bases with no gene match: 12. The CDR3 extends over 17 amino acids.

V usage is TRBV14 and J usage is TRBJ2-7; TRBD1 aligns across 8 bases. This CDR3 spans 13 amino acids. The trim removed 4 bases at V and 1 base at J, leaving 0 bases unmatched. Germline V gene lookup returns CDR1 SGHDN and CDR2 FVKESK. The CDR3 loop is CASSRTGSYEQYF. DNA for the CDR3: TGTGCCAGCAGCCGGACAGGGTCCTACGAGCAGTACTTC.

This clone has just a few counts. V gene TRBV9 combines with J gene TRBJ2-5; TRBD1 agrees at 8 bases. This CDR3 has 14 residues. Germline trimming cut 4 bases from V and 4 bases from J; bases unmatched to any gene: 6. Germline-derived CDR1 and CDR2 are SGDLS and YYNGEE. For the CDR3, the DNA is TGTGCCAGCAGCCAAGGACAGGGACGAGAGACCCAGTACTTC. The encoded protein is CASSQGQGRETQYF.

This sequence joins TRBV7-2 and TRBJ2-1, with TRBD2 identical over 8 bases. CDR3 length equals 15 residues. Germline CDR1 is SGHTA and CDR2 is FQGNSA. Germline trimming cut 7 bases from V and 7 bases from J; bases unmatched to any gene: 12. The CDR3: CASTRGGQGLNEQFF. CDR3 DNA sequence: TGTGCCAGCACCCGGGGGGGGCAGGGGTTGAATGAGCAGTTCTTC.

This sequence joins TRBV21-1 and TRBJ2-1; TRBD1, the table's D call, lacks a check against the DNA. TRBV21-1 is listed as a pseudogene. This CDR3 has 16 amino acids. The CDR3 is CASSKEGQGVINEQFF. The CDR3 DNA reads TGTGCCAGCAGCAAAGAGGGGCAGGGTGTTATTAATGAGCAGTTCTTC.

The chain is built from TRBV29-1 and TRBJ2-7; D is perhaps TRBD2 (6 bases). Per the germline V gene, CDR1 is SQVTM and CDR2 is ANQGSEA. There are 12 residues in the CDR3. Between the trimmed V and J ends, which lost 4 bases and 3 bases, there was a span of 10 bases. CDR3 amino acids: CSVAGGLYEQYF. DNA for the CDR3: TGCAGCGTTGCCGGAGGGCTCTACGAGCAGTACTTC.